This record covers a single T cell receptor beta chain. This entry comes from a study of cytomegalovirus exposure and HLA in healthy donors. Nominally healthy donors were sampled, though unrecorded immune exposures were likely. The length of the CDR3 is 15 residues. Trimming removed 3 bases at V and 4 bases at J, with 15 bases between. A multiplex PCR was run with 60 Vbeta primers and 13 Jbeta primers. The assay was immunoSEQ multiplex PCR, and TCRdb's table has in-frame clones only and misses some. The data show some 150,000 clones, 60% to 70% seen once. V usage is TRBV23-1 and J usage is TRBJ1-1; D not certain. TRBV23-1 counts as an open reading frame of uncertain function. Material for sequencing was PBMCs. The TCR comes from a woman between 55 and 75 years old in good health and CMV-seropositive. The CDR3 DNA follows: TGCGCCAGCAGTCAGCCCGGGGTTTTGAGCACTGAAGCTTTCTTT. Protein product: CASSQPGVLSTEAFF.